The T cell receptor (beta chain) described here comes from a study of Graves' ophthalmopathy and Graves' hyperthyroidism. Moderate-to-severe activity, CAS ≥3, NOSPECS ≥4 and a duration under 3 months were seen in donors with ophthalmopathy. Diagnosis was based on clinical symptoms, serum thyroxine, TRAb, thyroid ultrasound and orbital computed tomography. Study results and caveats: Blood repertoires reportedly contained most expanded thyroid clonotypes above 0.001 frequency.

This clonotype was counted ten times or more. Its antigen is unidentified. Researchers took RNA transcripts and amplified TCR beta CDR3 regions from them. Second-round multiplex PCR came after first-round RT-PCR with HTBI primers. Each CDR3 protein gets one entry after TCRdb re-called the multiplex PCR reads with MiXCR. The table includes fewer than 600,000 distinct CDR3 sequences, around 15% detected once. CDR1 is KGHDR, CDR2 SFDVKD, per germline. This CDR3 has 15 amino acids. After removal of 4 bases from V and 11 bases from J, the junction contained 13 bases not matched to a gene. V is TRBV24-1 and J is TRBJ1-5; 7 bases match TRBD1. Specimen: blood. The sequence was collected from a woman aged 25 to 39 with Graves' ophthalmopathy. The CDR3 is CATSDPSQGGLSQHF. CDR3 nucleotides: TGTGCCACCAGTGACCCGAGCCAGGGGGGTTTGTCCCAGCATTTT.